This entry lists 7 T cell receptor beta chains sequenced from one sample in a study of cytomegalovirus exposure and HLA in healthy donors. PCR involved 60 Vbeta and 13 Jbeta primers. TCRdb's table, derived via immunoSEQ multiplex PCR, lists solely in-frame clones and lacks some. Here the sample spans approximately 150,000 clones, about 71% being singletons. The sample taken for sequencing was PBMCs. These receptors were taken from a man aged 50-59 years in good health and CMV-seronegative.

Only a few counts were recorded for this clone. The J gene is TRBJ1-6, the V gene TRBV6-6, with 7 bases lining up with TRBD1. The trim removed 8 bases at V and 7 bases at J, leaving 11 bases unmatched. Germline assignment: CDR1 MNHNY and CDR2 SVGAGI (reference sequence). This CDR3 has 15 residues. CDR3: CASDPPDRRNSPLHF. DNA of the CDR3: TGTGCCAGCGACCCCCCGGACAGGAGGAATTCACCCCTCCACTTT.

V usage is TRBV28 and J usage is TRBJ1-5, with a tentative D call TRBD1 (5 bases). The CDR3 spans 14 residues. Per the germline V gene, CDR1 is MDHEN and CDR2 is SYDVKM. Trimming cost V 2 bases and J 7 bases, with 12 bases left between them. CDR3 in DNA: TGTGCCAGCAGTTTAACTCAGGGTGGACAGCCCCAGCATTTT. Translated: CASSLTQGGQPQHF.

This clone has just a few counts. This chain links TRBV18 with TRBJ2-1, with 11 bases lining up with TRBD2. CDR3 length: 14 residues. V shed 4 bases and J 4 bases; nucleotides not matched to a gene: 0. Germline assignment: CDR1 KGHSH and CDR2 LQKENI. The CDR3 region is CASSLAGGYNEQFF. As DNA, the CDR3 is TGTGCCAGCTCACTAGCGGGGGGGTACAATGAGCAGTTCTTC.

This clone was picked up a small number of times. V and J are TRBV4-3 and TRBJ1-3; no clear D. Trimming took off 3 bases at V and 4 bases at J, with 7 bases between the two ends. Germline V lookup: CDR1 LGHNA, CDR2 YSLEER. This CDR3 has 13 amino acids. CDR3 sequence (DNA): TGCGCCAGCAGCCACCCTCGGGGAAACACCATATATTTT. Its protein is CASSHPRGNTIYF.

The chain has TRBV28 and TRBJ1-6; no definite D call. The V gene's germline CDR1 is MDHEN and CDR2 SYDVKM. This CDR3 spans 14 amino acids. V was pared by 5 bases and J by 8 bases, with 13 bases between. CDR3: CASSIRTVYSPLHF. The CDR3 nucleotides read TGTGCCAGCAGTATCCGGACTGTTTATTCACCCCTCCACTTT.

This clone was counted only a few times. The V gene is TRBV6-1, the J gene TRBJ2-2; 10 bases map to TRBD1. V dropped 4 bases and J dropped 3; count of bases not matched to a gene: 11. The CDR3 extends over 18 amino acids. Germline V gives CDR1 MNHNS, CDR2 SASEGT. The CDR3 sequence: CASSVDRGRSPYTGELFF. In DNA form, the CDR3 reads TGTGCCAGCAGTGTCGACAGGGGGCGATCCCCCTACACCGGGGAGCTGTTTTTT.

This clone was picked up a small number of times. The rearrangement uses TRBV6-6 and TRBJ1-2; D is perhaps TRBD1 (5 bases). The germline V gene has CDR1 MNHNY and CDR2 SVGAGI (reference sequence). Between the trimmed V and J ends, which lost 6 bases and 0 bases, there was a span of 17 bases. This CDR3 comprises 16 residues. CDR3 sequence: CASREPNRLANYGYTF. CDR3 nucleotide sequence: TGTGCCAGCAGAGAGCCGAACAGGCTAGCTAACTATGGCTACACCTTC.